This T cell receptor beta chain comes out of a study of blood T cell repertoires in COVID-19. In the study overall: Sources were T cells, B-cell-depleted T cells, or PBMCs; the material itself was cDNA or gDNA.

This table comes from immunoSEQ multiplex PCR, and its TCRdb copy is limited to in-frame clones, with some not included. The data hold 200,000 to 250,000 clones, with roughly 79% observed a single time. With 6 bases removed from V and 2 bases from J, the gap between germline ends came to 13 bases. This CDR3 has 14 residues. The V gene's germline CDR1 is SNHLY and CDR2 FYNNEI. Sequencing input: peripheral blood. The chain has TRBV2 and TRBJ1-1; unclear D gene. The receptor was derived from a woman of 80 years or more with acute or convalescent COVID-19. CDR3 sequence (DNA): TGTGCCAGCAGCGACCGGACGGGAAACACTGAAGCTTTCTTT. It encodes CASSDRTGNTEAFF.